The T cell receptor (beta chain) under discussion was sequenced for a study of blood T cell repertoires in COVID-19. The table came from immunoSEQ multiplex PCR; TCRdb's copy has only in-frame clones and leaves some out. The data hold approximately 75,000 clones, with 70% to 90% observed a single time. The CDR3 length is 14 residues. Trimming removed 4 bases at V and 6 bases at J, with 16 bases between. Per the germline V gene, CDR1 is SGHDT and CDR2 is YYEEEE. V and J are TRBV5-6 and TRBJ1-2; TRBD1 is a possible D gene (6 bases). The source is an elderly man with COVID-19, enrolled during active disease. Sample: peripheral blood. CDR3 amino acids: CASSTSGAGDGYTF. The CDR3 DNA reads as TGTGCCAGCAGCACGTCAGGGGCAGGCGATGGCTACACCTTC. Using reference TRBV5-6 and TRBJ1-2 for the parts outside the CDR3, the full variable domain is DAGVTQSPTHLIKTRGQQVTLRCSPKSGHDTVSWYQQALGQGPQFIFQYYEEEERQRGNFPDRFSGHQFPNYSSELNVNALLLGDSALYLCASSTSGAGDGYTFGSGTRLTVV.